This T cell receptor (beta chain) was sequenced in a study of cytomegalovirus exposure and HLA in healthy donors (TCRdb year 2017). For the wider study: According to an earlier analysis of around 600 of the donors, roughly 180 million T cells yielded some 110 million unique TCR beta sequences and 276 Gb of sequence data. Among the approximately 430 genotyped donors, about 83% belonged to the genetic ancestry cluster associated with self-reported Caucasian donors. Around 320 gigabases of sequencing data and tens of millions of unique TCR sequences were included in an early release covering about 600 HLA-typed donors. All discovery cohort repertoires had been generated using a single sequencing platform. In a later genetic analysis, genome-wide SNP genotypes for about 65% of the roughly 700 donors were used, and that subset was treated as a discovery cohort. The study aimed to test whether cataloging public T cell receptors could reveal signatures of past pathogen exposure. In an earlier analysis of roughly 540 of the donors, high-throughput TCR beta sequencing was used to judge whether each TCR beta V gene segment behaved as functional or pseudogenic. To predict cytomegalovirus infection status, the study combined high-throughput TCR immunosequencing, statistical association of individual TCRs with disease status, and machine learning. The study profiled the T cell repertoires of fewer than 850 subjects by immunosequencing and related them to cytomegalovirus serostatus. Rather than drawing on any new phenotypic data, the later analysis identified candidate immune exposures from TCR beta sequences and the way those sequences occurred across donors. Among 300 to 450 genotyped donors of the cohort, an average of around 240,000 unique TCR beta nucleotide sequences were sequenced per donor, roughly 20% of them non-productive. Both class I and class II loci were covered by HLA typing, at four-digit resolution. In a later analysis, previously published TCR beta repertoires from several hundred donors were re-analyzed and high-resolution HLA genotyping was added so that TCR occurrence patterns could be studied. A separate validation cohort of 100 to 150 different subjects was used in addition to the roughly 700-subject first cohort. Four or five DR-DQ haplotypes were handled as single units for association and clustering because linkage in the cohort was strong. The number of typed donors differed by locus: roughly 629-630 for A, B, C, DRB1 and DQB1; roughly 510 for DQA1; around 580 for DPA1; and 400 to 480 for DPB1. Donor age, sex, ethnicity and CMV serostatus were collected together with the repertoire data. Results the study describes overall, beyond this receptor: In vitro tests confirmed that three of the cytomegalovirus-associated TCR beta chains recognize cytomegalovirus antigens. Presence/absence analyses assumed roughly uniform sequencing depth across donors, an assumption that may not hold. When HLA alleles, especially DR and DQ, strongly co-occurred, attributing TCR associations to individual alleles was difficult. It was suggested by the authors that the approach could potentially be generalized to other disease states and immunological phenotypes. The study listed 164 TCR beta chains as associated with cytomegalovirus. Only TCR beta chains were sequenced in this cohort, and the absence of alpha or paired-chain data limited detectable features. Linkage disequilibrium might explain the correlated functional status among segregating V segments, but an unknown experimental factor could not be ruled out. The classifier was reported to diagnose cytomegalovirus status with high specificity and sensitivity in both the original and validation cohorts. A further reported finding was that TCR beta sequences accurately predicted the HLA-A and HLA-B alleles for most subjects in the first cohort. V-gene and J-gene trimming of TCR beta chains was associated with a missense DCLRE1C variant in a later genetic analysis, and the association was replicated in an independent cohort. Across donors, most TCR sequences were observed very rarely, whereas some public TCRs were present in many individuals. A later analysis associated about 17,000 TCR beta sequences with specific HLA alleles at a false discovery rate of 0.05. Immune exposure information for the cohort was limited to CMV serostatus. Some IMGT-functional V segments, including TRBV6-2 and TRBV6-3, could not be told apart with the 87-base-pair reads, so those segments were excluded. Because counts were too low, under 20 rarely observed V segments, including chromosome 9 orphons, were left out of the earlier analysis of about 500 of the donors. Several of the top co-occurrence clusters appeared to be linked to parvovirus B19, influenza, CMV and Epstein-Barr virus, according to a later analysis. According to a later genetic analysis, donors in an Asian-associated ancestry cluster had fewer N-insertions in productive TCRs than the roughly 670-donor mean. Compared with equally common non-associated chains, HLA-associated TCR beta chains in a later analysis were more clonally expanded and had lower generation probabilities. A later analysis found that most CMV-associated TCR beta chains appeared HLA-restricted, with HLA associations seemingly driven largely by CMV exposure. A cluster of highly shared sequence variants was judged likely to represent a technical artifact of the sequencing pipeline. An earlier analysis of approximately 530 of the donors showed that most TCR beta V segments appeared in productive rearrangements either about 90% or about 30% of the time, which broadly matched IMGT annotations. Because HLA typing was unavailable for some donors at each locus, only the typed subset was used in association tests. In a later analysis, TCR association rates were found to vary across HLA loci, with the most associated TCRs seen for DRB1 alleles and the fewest for HLA-C alleles.

The library was prepared using the immunoSEQ multiplex PCR assay. For the multiplex PCR, a mixture combining 60 forward primers for TCR Vbeta segments and 13 reverse primers for TCR Jbeta segments was used. The CDR3 region of rearranged TCR beta genes was amplified from genomic DNA with a multiplex PCR assay. Amplified TCR beta libraries were sequenced as 87-base-pair reads on the Illumina HiSeq System. From the authors' description of their analysis: A later analysis tallied around 82 million unique TCR beta chains across the 700 or so repertoires, and some 12 million of those chains were shared by two or more donors. To remove PCR and sequencing errors, raw reads were error-corrected and collapsed into unique sequences using a nearest-neighbor algorithm that merged closely related sequences. CDR3 sequences were aligned to IMGT reference sequences to assign V, D and J gene segments. Each retained sequence needed at least a six-nucleotide match to both a V gene segment and a J gene segment. Rearrangements were called productive when the CDR3 lacked stop codons and stayed in frame with V and J; all others were non-productive. Following IMGT convention, CDR3 was defined as the stretch from the second conserved V-encoded cysteine up to the conserved J-encoded phenylalanine. In an earlier analysis of more than 550 of the donors, sequences lacking an unambiguous match to a single V gene segment were excluded. An earlier analysis of about 590 of the donors classified V segments as functional when productive rearrangements were above 56.7% and as segregating when the standard deviation between donors was above 5%. To diagnose cytomegalovirus status from the catalog of TCR beta chain sequences, a statistical classification framework was built. V and J gene assignment, in a later analysis, came from comparing TCR nucleotide sequences with IMGT/GENE-DB human TR gene sequences. The TCRdist pipeline was used in a later analysis to assign CDR3 sequences and most-parsimonious VDJ recombination scenarios. A later analysis defined each TCR beta chain by its CDR3 amino acid sequence plus V-gene family, and excluded reads lacking a unique V-gene family. To address suspected cross-contamination and a sequencing artifact, a later analysis removed under 600 highly shared, low-generation-probability nucleotide sequences. In a later analysis, a clonal expansion index for each public chain was calculated from normalized within-repertoire ranks of inferred template counts. In a later analysis, generation probabilities were computed with a VDJ recombination model fitted to out-of-frame rearrangements, and the resulting probabilities were checked against IGoR. Hypergeometric tests were used in a later analysis to score TCR-TCR, TCR-HLA and TCR-CMV co-occurrence, with a repertoire-size bias correction applied to the TCR pairs. False discovery rates were estimated in a later analysis by permuting HLA or CMV assignments 20 times. In a later analysis, co-occurring TCRs were grouped using DBSCAN, with TCRdist sequence similarity added in when clustering inside HLA-allele-positive subsets. Repertoires with fewer than 30,000 or more than 120,000 public chains, plus five repertoires with anomalous nucleotide sharing, were excluded from co-occurrence clustering. What TCRdb holds here is the immuneACCESS table cut down to in-frame rearrangements. Part of the clones is not present; checked against another copy, under half of the missing clones reflect an unresolved V gene, and the others are unexplained. The V and J calls and clone size come from that table; D and trimming were worked out from the DNA. The sample contains about 150,000 clones, 85% of them found a single time. The ten top clones hold 1% of the sample.

A remark on this clone: This clone's antigen is unknown. The input lacks base qualities; no much larger clone sits a single base away.

The cohort consisted of 600 to 700 healthy bone marrow donors. Cohort members were all nominally healthy when sampled, although unrecorded immune exposures were likely present. The donor was CMV seronegative and was included in the group of several hundred seronegative cohort members. A peripheral blood sample was provided by each donor, and peripheral blood mononuclear cells were used for TCR beta sequencing. The Qiagen DNeasy Blood Extraction Kit was used to extract genomic DNA from the blood cell samples. V was cut back by 3 bases and J by 6 bases, leaving a gap of 14 bases between them. CDR1 MRHNA and CDR2 SNTAGT are derived from the germline V gene. The cysteine opens and the phenylalanine closes a CDR3 of 14 amino acids. Kept here is only the CDR3 DNA, which spans 42 bases and is read in frame from base 1.

The sample taken for sequencing was PBMCs. The sequence derives from a boy younger than 10 in good health and CMV-seronegative. The rearranged chain carries TRBV6-4 and TRBJ1-2; matching of 5 bases hints at TRBD1 as the D gene. The bases are TGTGCCAGCAGTGATCAAACGGGACTCAATGGCTACACCTTC. It specifies CASSDQTGLNGYTF.